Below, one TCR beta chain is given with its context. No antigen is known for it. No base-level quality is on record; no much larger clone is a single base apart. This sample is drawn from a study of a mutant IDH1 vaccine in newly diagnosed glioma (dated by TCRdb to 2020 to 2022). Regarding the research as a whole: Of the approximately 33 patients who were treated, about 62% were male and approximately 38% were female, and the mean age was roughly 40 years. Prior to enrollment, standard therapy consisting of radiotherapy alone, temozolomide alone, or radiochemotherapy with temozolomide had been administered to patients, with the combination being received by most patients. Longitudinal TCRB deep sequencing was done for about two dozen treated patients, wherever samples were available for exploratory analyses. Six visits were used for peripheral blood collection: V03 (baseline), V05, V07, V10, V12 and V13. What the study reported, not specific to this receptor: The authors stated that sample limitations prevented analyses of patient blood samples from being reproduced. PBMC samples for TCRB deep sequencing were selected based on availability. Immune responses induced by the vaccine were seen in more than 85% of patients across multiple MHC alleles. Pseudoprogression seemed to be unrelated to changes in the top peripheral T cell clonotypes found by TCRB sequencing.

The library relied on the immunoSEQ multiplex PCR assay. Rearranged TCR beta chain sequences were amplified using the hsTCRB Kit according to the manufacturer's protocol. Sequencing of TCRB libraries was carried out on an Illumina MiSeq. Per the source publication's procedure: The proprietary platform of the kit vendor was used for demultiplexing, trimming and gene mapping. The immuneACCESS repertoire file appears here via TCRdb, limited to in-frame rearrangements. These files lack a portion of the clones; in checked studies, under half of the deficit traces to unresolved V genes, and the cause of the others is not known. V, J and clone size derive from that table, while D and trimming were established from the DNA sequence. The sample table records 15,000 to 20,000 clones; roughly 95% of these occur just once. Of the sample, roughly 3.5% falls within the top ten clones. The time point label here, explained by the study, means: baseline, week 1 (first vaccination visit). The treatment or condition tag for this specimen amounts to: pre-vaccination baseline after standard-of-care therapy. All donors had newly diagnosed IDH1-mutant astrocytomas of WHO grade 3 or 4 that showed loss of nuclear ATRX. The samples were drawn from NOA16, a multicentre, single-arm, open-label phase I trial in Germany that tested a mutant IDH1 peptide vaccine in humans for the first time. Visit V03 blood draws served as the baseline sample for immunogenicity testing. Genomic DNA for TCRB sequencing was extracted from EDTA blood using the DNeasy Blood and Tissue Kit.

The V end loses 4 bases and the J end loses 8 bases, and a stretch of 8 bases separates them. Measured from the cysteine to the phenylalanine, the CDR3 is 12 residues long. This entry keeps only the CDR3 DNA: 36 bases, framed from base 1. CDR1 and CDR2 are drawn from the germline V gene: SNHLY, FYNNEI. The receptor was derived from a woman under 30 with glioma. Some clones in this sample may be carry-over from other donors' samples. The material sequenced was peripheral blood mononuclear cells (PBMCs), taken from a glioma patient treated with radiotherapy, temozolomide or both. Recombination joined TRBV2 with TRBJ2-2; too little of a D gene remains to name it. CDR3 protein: CASSGGGGELFF. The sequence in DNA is TGTGCCAGCAGTGGGGGTGGAGGGGAGCTGTTTTTT. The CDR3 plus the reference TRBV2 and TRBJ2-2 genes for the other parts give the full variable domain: EPEVTQTPSHQVTQMGQEVILRCVPISNHLYFYWYRQILGQKVEFLVSFYNNEISEKSEIFDDQFSVERPDGSNFTLKIRSTKLEDSAMYFCASSGGGGELFFGEGSRLTVL.